These T cell receptor beta chains were read from a single sample in a study of T cells after yellow fever vaccination. TCRdb reprocessed the 5' RACE reads via MiXCR and lists one record per CDR3 protein. Here the sample spans more than 300,000 distinct CDR3 sequences, about 10% being singletons. This sample comprised CD4+ T cells sorted from PBMCs, obtained 45 days after the yellow fever booster vaccination. These TCRs come from a man in his late teens or twenties who received the YFV17D yellow fever vaccine. Each CDR3 is given with its conserved first and last residue. A D gene is named only where the DNA matches it firmly. Not every row has a clone size; where given, it reads once, few, many or a size class.

j_call clone_size v_call d_call cdr3_aa cdr3_nt
TRBJ1-4 NA TRBV6-5 TRBD1 CASSSQGARVEKLFF TGTGCCAGCAGTTCACAGGGGGCGCGGGTTGAAAAACTGTTTTTT
TRBJ1-5 few TRBV29-1 TRBD1 CSVSGLDRGQPQHF TGCAGCGTTTCCGGCCTGGACAGGGGTCAGCCCCAGCATTTT
TRBJ2-3 NA TRBV6-2/TRBV6-3 TRBD1 CASSGRQGLSDTQYF TGTGCCAGCAGTGGTCGACAGGGGTTATCAGATACGCAGTATTTT
TRBJ2-3 few TRBV30 NA CACNGRSSTDTQYF TGTGCCTGTAACGGACGGTCTAGCACAGATACGCAGTATTTT
TRBJ2-3 few TRBV5-1 TRBD1 CASRPGTGVFGTDTQYF TGCGCCAGCAGACCCGGGACAGGGGTTTTTGGCACAGATACGCAGTATTTT
TRBJ2-3 NA TRBV12-3/TRBV12-4 TRBD2 CASSSPSGGSTDTQYF TGTGCCAGCAGTTCTCCTAGCGGGGGTAGCACAGATACGCAGTATTTT
TRBJ2-7 few TRBV6-5 NA CASSSLIRPPTYEQYF TGTGCCAGCAGTTCCCTCATCCGGCCCCCGACCTACGAGCAGTACTTC
TRBJ1-2 few TRBV7-2 NA CASSFAGLSYGYTF TGTGCCAGCAGCTTTGCGGGATTGAGCTATGGCTACACCTTC
TRBJ2-6 NA TRBV5-1 TRBD2 CASSSGDYYSGANVLTF TGCGCCAGCAGCTCGGGGGACTACTACTCTGGGGCCAACGTCCTGACTTTC
TRBJ2-5 NA TRBV11-1 TRBD1 CASSWSGTGKETQYF TGTGCCAGCAGCTGGTCCGGGACAGGGAAAGAGACCCAGTACTTC
TRBJ2-1 few TRBV18 TRBD2 CASSTSGATYNEQFF TGTGCCAGCTCTACGAGCGGGGCTACATACAATGAGCAGTTCTTC
TRBJ2-1 few TRBV18 NA CASSSTRYNEQFF TGTGCCAGCTCTTCGACCCGGTACAATGAGCAGTTCTTC
TRBJ1-6 NA TRBV23-1 NA CASSQRHHDSKRSPLHF TGCGCCAGCAGTCAAAGGCATCACGACAGTAAGCGGTCACCCCTCCACTTT
TRBJ1-4 NA TRBV6-1 NA CASAPRRETNEKLFF TGTGCCAGCGCACCACGACGAGAAACTAATGAAAAACTGTTTTTT
TRBJ1-5 NA TRBV12-3/TRBV12-4 NA CASSRAAHQTPQHF TGTGCCAGCAGTCGTGCGGCGCATCAGACGCCCCAGCATTTT
TRBJ2-1 NA TRBV7-2 NA CASSLEPRGFHEQFF TGTGCCAGCAGCTTAGAGCCAAGGGGGTTCCATGAGCAGTTCTTC
TRBJ2-5 NA TRBV21-1 NA CASSIDMTKGDSQETQYF TGTGCCAGCAGCATCGACATGACTAAAGGGGACTCGCAAGAGACCCAGTACTTC
TRBJ1-2 few TRBV5-1 NA CASSLAGHYGYTF TGCGCCAGCAGCTTGGCTGGACACTATGGCTACACCTTC
TRBJ2-2 NA TRBV12-3/TRBV12-4 NA CASSFWQNTGELFF TGTGCCAGCAGTTTTTGGCAGAACACCGGGGAGCTGTTTTTT
TRBJ2-1 NA TRBV11-2 TRBD2 CASSLAGLAGGGNEQFF TGTGCCAGCAGCTTGGCGGGACTAGCGGGGGGAGGGAATGAGCAGTTCTTC
TRBJ2-2 NA TRBV20-1 NA CSATPGSGITGELFF TGCAGTGCTACACCGGGCAGCGGAATCACCGGGGAGCTGTTTTTT
TRBJ2-5 few TRBV20-1 TRBD2 CSARASGGASETQYF TGCAGTGCTAGGGCTAGCGGGGGGGCCAGCGAGACCCAGTACTTC
TRBJ2-6 NA TRBV5-1 TRBD2 CASRGGTSGANVLTF TGCGCCAGCCGGGGGGGAACCTCTGGGGCCAACGTCCTGACTTTC
TRBJ1-1 few TRBV2 NA CASSVGAWGTEAFF TGTGCCAGCAGTGTTGGGGCCTGGGGCACTGAAGCTTTCTTT
TRBJ2-3 few TRBV7-2 TRBD2 CASSLLAYPQYF TGTGCCAGCAGCCTACTAGCGTATCCGCAGTATTTT
TRBJ2-1 many TRBV20-1 TRBD2 CSARDILAGFDEQFF TGCAGTGCTAGAGACATACTAGCGGGTTTCGATGAGCAGTTCTTC
TRBJ1-2 NA TRBV4-1 NA CASSQGEGWYGYTF TGCGCCAGCAGCCAAGGCGAAGGGTGGTATGGCTACACCTTC
TRBJ2-1 NA TRBV13 TRBD2 CASSLFAGGYNEQFF TGTGCCAGCAGCTTATTTGCGGGGGGGTACAATGAGCAGTTCTTC
TRBJ2-5 NA TRBV20-1 TRBD2 CSARDPLSGGQETQYF TGCAGTGCTAGAGATCCCCTCAGCGGGGGTCAGGAGACCCAGTACTTC
TRBJ2-5 many TRBV19 NA CASSGSRAETQYF TGTGCCAGTAGTGGGTCGAGGGCGGAGACCCAGTACTTC
TRBJ2-7 few TRBV5-5 NA CASSLSMGEQYF TGTGCCAGCAGCTTGTCTATGGGCGAGCAGTACTTC
TRBJ2-5 many TRBV5-1 NA CASSLGGLRETQYF TGCGCCAGCAGCTTGGGGGGGCTACGGGAGACCCAGTACTTC
TRBJ2-1 NA TRBV9 TRBD2 CASSPRLAGANYNEQFF TGTGCCAGCAGCCCACGACTAGCGGGGGCAAACTACAATGAGCAGTTCTTC
TRBJ2-2 few TRBV20-1 TRBD2 CSAAVGGGFTGELFF TGCAGTGCCGCCGTTGGGGGGGGGTTCACCGGGGAGCTGTTTTTT
TRBJ1-4 few TRBV7-9 NA CASSIPNEKLFF TGTGCCAGCAGCATCCCTAATGAAAAACTGTTTTTT
TRBJ2-7 many TRBV5-1 TRBD1 CASSSTGGSYEQYF TGCGCCAGCAGCTCCACAGGGGGGAGCTACGAGCAGTACTTC